A selection of T cell receptor beta chains follows, all from one sample in a study of metastatic and nonmetastatic thyroid tumors. TCRdb reprocessed the PCR reads via MiXCR. Found here are approximately 41,000 clones, less than 35% of them singletons; the top ten hold roughly 9.5%. Sequenced sample: blood. The receptors here all came from a male donor with papillary thyroid cancer or a benign thyroid nodule (not recorded which). Some clones in this sample may be carry-over from other donors' samples. The CDR3 runs from the conserved cysteine through the conserved F or W. The order of the fields is V gene, D gene, J gene, clone size, CDR3 DNA, CDR3 protein. D genes are given only for firm matches. Where a row states a size, it is once, few, many or the class of an expanded clone; other rows omit it.

V: TRBV20-1
D: TRBD1
J: TRBJ1-1
size: NA
DNA: TGCAGTGCTAGAAAACAGGGGACACGGGGGAACACTGAAGCTTTCTTT
CDR3: CSARKQGTRGNTEAFF

V: TRBV6-5
D: NA
J: TRBJ2-7
size: NA
DNA: TGTGCCAGCAGTTACCAAATATCAGGGGTCAAGAAGTACTTC
CDR3: CASSYQISGVKKYF

V: TRBV27
D: NA
J: TRBJ1-5
size: few
DNA: TGTGCCAGCAGTCCATGGAAGGGGAGCAATCAGCCCCAGCATTTT
CDR3: CASSPWKGSNQPQHF

V: TRBV5-1
D: NA
J: TRBJ1-2
size: many
DNA: TGCGCCAGCAGCCTATGGGGGGGAGATGGCTACACCTTC
CDR3: CASSLWGGDGYTF

V: TRBV5-4
D: TRBD1
J: TRBJ1-1
size: many
DNA: TGTGCCAGCAGCTTGCGATGGGGTCAGGGGGCGGGTACTGAAGCTTTCTTT
CDR3: CASSLRWGQGAGTEAFF

V: TRBV10-3
D: TRBD1
J: TRBJ1-1
size: many
DNA: TGTGCCATCAGGCCCTGGACAGGGGGTCTCACTGAAGCTTTCTTT
CDR3: CAIRPWTGGLTEAFF

V: TRBV20-1
D: NA
J: TRBJ2-5
size: NA
DNA: TGCAGTTTCCCCTCTCTCTGGGGTAGAGAGACCCAGTACTTC
CDR3: CSFPSLWGRETQYF

V: TRBV5-4
D: NA
J: TRBJ1-4
size: NA
DNA: TGTGCCAGCAGCCCGAACCCTGCAACTAATGAAAAACTGTTTTTT
CDR3: CASSPNPATNEKLFF

V: TRBV28
D: NA
J: TRBJ2-6
size: few
DNA: TGTGCCAGCGGCTTGACAGTCTCTGGGGACAACGTCCTGACTTTC
CDR3: CASGLTVSGDNVLTF

V: TRBV28
D: NA
J: TRBJ2-1
size: few
DNA: TGTGCCAGCAGTTCCCTGGTAGCGGCCGCCTACAATGAGCAGTTCTTC
CDR3: CASSSLVAAAYNEQFF

V: TRBV6-5
D: NA
J: TRBJ2-7
size: NA
DNA: TGTGCCAGCAGTTACGGGGTCGGCGAGCAGTACTTC
CDR3: CASSYGVGEQYF

V: TRBV19
D: NA
J: TRBJ2-3
size: many
DNA: TGTGCCAGTAGACTAGCTAGCACAGATACGCAGTATTTT
CDR3: CASRLASTDTQYF

V: TRBV5-1
D: TRBD1
J: TRBJ2-5
size: NA
DNA: TGCGCCAGCATCTTGTTCGGGGGTGTACAGGGGGCGTACCAAGAGACCCAGTACTTC
CDR3: CASILFGGVQGAYQETQYF

V: TRBV6-4
D: NA
J: TRBJ2-6
size: NA
DNA: TGTGCCAGCAGTGACTCGGACGTGGGGGCCAACGTCCTGACTTTC
CDR3: CASSDSDVGANVLTF

V: TRBV7-7
D: NA
J: TRBJ1-1
size: many
DNA: TGTGCTAGCAGCTCGACAGAGAACACTGAAGCTTTCTTT
CDR3: CASSSTENTEAFF

V: TRBV30
D: NA
J: TRBJ1-1
size: many
DNA: TGTGCCTGGAGTGGACAAGAGAACACTGAAGCTTTCTTT
CDR3: CAWSGQENTEAFF

V: TRBV6-1
D: TRBD1
J: TRBJ2-7
size: many
DNA: TGTGCCAGCAGTTCGGTGGGACAGATCTACGAGCAGTACTTC
CDR3: CASSSVGQIYEQYF

V: TRBV7-2
D: NA
J: TRBJ2-5
size: many
DNA: TGTGCCAGCAGCCCAGGGGAGGCCCAGTACTTC
CDR3: CASSPGEAQYF

V: TRBV7-9
D: TRBD1
J: TRBJ1-5
size: many
DNA: TGTGCCAGCAGCCGGACAGGGGATCCCTATCAGCCCCAGCATTTT
CDR3: CASSRTGDPYQPQHF

V: TRBV5-6
D: NA
J: TRBJ2-1
size: NA
DNA: TGTGCCAGCAGCTTGGGTTTGGCCCCTTACACTGAGCAGTTGTTC
CDR3: CASSLGLAPYTEQLF

V: TRBV5-1
D: NA
J: TRBJ1-6
size: NA
DNA: TGCGCCAGCAGCTTGGCGGACTGGGATAATTCACCCCTCCACTTT
CDR3: CASSLADWDNSPLHF

V: TRBV4-1
D: TRBD2
J: TRBJ2-7
size: many
DNA: TGCGCCAGCAGCCGAGGACTAGCGGTGACGAATGGGAACGAGCAGTACTTC
CDR3: CASSRGLAVTNGNEQYF

V: TRBV11-1
D: TRBD1
J: TRBJ1-1
size: NA
DNA: TGTGCCAGCAGCTTAGCGGGGACAGGGGTTGGCACTGAAGCTTTCTTT
CDR3: CASSLAGTGVGTEAFF

V: TRBV25-1
D: NA
J: TRBJ2-7
size: few
DNA: TGTGCCAGCAGTGAGAATAGGGCAGTGGCCACCTACGAGCAGTACTTC
CDR3: CASSENRAVATYEQYF

V: TRBV5-1
D: TRBD1
J: TRBJ1-3
size: many
DNA: TGCGCCAGCAGCCCGGGGACAGCCTCTGGAAACACCATATATTTT
CDR3: CASSPGTASGNTIYF

V: TRBV18
D: NA
J: TRBJ1-1
size: many
DNA: TGTGCCAGCTCACCTGGGACGGAGAACACTGAAGCTTTCTTT
CDR3: CASSPGTENTEAFF

V: TRBV15
D: NA
J: TRBJ2-2
size: few
DNA: TGTGTCACCAGACCGGGCTCCAACGCCGGGGAGCTATTTTTT
CDR3: CVTRPGSNAGELFF

V: TRBV6-1
D: NA
J: TRBJ2-2
size: NA
DNA: TGTGCCAGCAGTAGTGTAGAAGAGGGCGGGGAGCTGTTTTTT
CDR3: CASSSVEEGGELFF

V: TRBV15
D: NA
J: TRBJ2-7
size: many
DNA: TGTGCCACCAGCAGAGACAGGGCGACCTACGAGCAGTACTTC
CDR3: CATSRDRATYEQYF

V: TRBV28
D: NA
J: TRBJ2-1
size: many
DNA: TGTGCCAGCAGTTTCCATAACTATGAGCAGTTCTTC
CDR3: CASSFHNYEQFF

V: TRBV6-1
D: TRBD2
J: TRBJ2-1
size: NA
DNA: TGTGCCAGCAGTGACCCCAGGACTAGAAATTACAATGAGCAGTTCTTC
CDR3: CASSDPRTRNYNEQFF

V: TRBV4-2
D: NA
J: TRBJ2-2
size: many
DNA: TGTGCCAGCAGCCAAGACGAGGACGGGGAGCTGTTTTTT
CDR3: CASSQDEDGELFF

V: TRBV4-3
D: TRBD2
J: TRBJ2-3
size: NA
DNA: TGCGCCAGCAGCCAAGTAAGCGGGACCCGCACAGATACGCAGTATTTT
CDR3: CASSQVSGTRTDTQYF

V: TRBV20-1
D: TRBD2
J: TRBJ2-7
size: NA
DNA: TGCAGTGCCCCAACTAGCGGGCTCTCCTCCTACGAGCAGTACTTC
CDR3: CSAPTSGLSSYEQYF

V: TRBV5-5
D: TRBD1
J: TRBJ2-7
size: NA
DNA: TGTGCCAGCAGCTTGACAGGGGGAGGTCTTGGCGAGCAGTACTTC
CDR3: CASSLTGGGLGEQYF

V: TRBV9
D: TRBD2
J: TRBJ2-1
size: many
DNA: TGTGCCAGCAGCGTAGTCTCTAGCGGCAATGAGCAGTTCTTC
CDR3: CASSVVSSGNEQFF

V: TRBV20-1
D: NA
J: TRBJ2-3
size: many
DNA: TGCAGTGCTAGAGTTCCCAGGGAGTATACGCAGTATTTT
CDR3: CSARVPREYTQYF

V: TRBV9
D: NA
J: TRBJ2-6
size: many
DNA: TGTGCCAGCAGCACGGGGGACGGGGCCAACGTCCTGACTTTC
CDR3: CASSTGDGANVLTF

V: TRBV28
D: NA
J: TRBJ2-1
size: many
DNA: TGTGCCAGCACCAGAACGAATGAGCAGTTCTTC
CDR3: CASTRTNEQFF

V: TRBV24-1
D: TRBD2
J: TRBJ2-2
size: NA
DNA: TGTGCCACCAGTGATAATTCCGGGACTATAAACACCGGGGAGCTGTTTTTT
CDR3: CATSDNSGTINTGELFF

V: TRBV27
D: NA
J: TRBJ1-1
size: few
DNA: TGTGCCAGCAAGGATGCGAGGCAAGAAGCTTTCTTT
CDR3: CASKDARQEAFF

V: TRBV6-2/TRBV6-3
D: NA
J: TRBJ2-3
size: few
DNA: TGTGCCAGCAGTCCCCCGTACAGGAAAGGCACAGATACGCAGTATTTT
CDR3: CASSPPYRKGTDTQYF